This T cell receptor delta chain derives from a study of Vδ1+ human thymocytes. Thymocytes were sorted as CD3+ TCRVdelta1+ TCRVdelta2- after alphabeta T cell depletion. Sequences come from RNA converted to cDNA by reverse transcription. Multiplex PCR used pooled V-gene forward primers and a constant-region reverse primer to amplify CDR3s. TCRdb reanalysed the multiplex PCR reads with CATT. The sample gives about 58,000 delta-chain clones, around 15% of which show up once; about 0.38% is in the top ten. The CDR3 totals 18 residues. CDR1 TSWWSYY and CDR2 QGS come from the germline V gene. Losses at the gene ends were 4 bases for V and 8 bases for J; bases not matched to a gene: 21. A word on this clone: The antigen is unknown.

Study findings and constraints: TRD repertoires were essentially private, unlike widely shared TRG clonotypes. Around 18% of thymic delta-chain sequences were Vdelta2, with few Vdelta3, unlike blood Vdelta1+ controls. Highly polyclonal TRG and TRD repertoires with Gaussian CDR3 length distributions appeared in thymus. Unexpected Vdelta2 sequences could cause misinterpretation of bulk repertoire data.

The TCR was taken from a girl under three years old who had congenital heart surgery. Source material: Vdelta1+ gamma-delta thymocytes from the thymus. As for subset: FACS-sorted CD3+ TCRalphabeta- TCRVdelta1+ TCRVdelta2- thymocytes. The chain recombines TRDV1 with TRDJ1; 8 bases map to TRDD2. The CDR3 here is CALGGGLPKGVRPVKLIF. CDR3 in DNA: TGTGCTCTTGGGGGAGGCCTTCCTAAGGGTGTACGGCCGGTAAAACTCATCTTT.